This TCR beta chain was sequenced for a study of blood T cell repertoires in COVID-19. Across the study: COVID-19 samples collected from the United States, Italy and Spain covered acute and convalescent phases. Sources were T cells, B-cell-depleted T cells, or PBMCs; the material itself was cDNA or gDNA.

Germline loops: CDR1 SEHNR, CDR2 FQNEAQ (reference sequence). Trimming left V 3 bases short and J 2 bases short, with 11 bases between. This CDR3 region has 14 residues. Original data processing: Researchers report that nucleated cell counts were estimated from reference gene primer amplification. The assay was immunoSEQ multiplex PCR, and TCRdb's table has in-frame clones only and misses some. The DNA gave D and trimming, while V, J and clone size come from that table. The sample holds about 230,000 clones; over 80% are singletons and the top ten take approximately 2.5%. Sequenced material: peripheral blood. The TCR originated in a woman between 70 and 85 years old with active or convalescent COVID-19. The V gene is TRBV7-9, the J gene TRBJ2-7; perhaps TRBD2 as D (6 bases). The DNA for the CDR3 is TGTGCCAGCAGCTTTGGAGGGCTGACCTACGAGCAGTACTTC. Translating gives CASSFGGLTYEQYF.